These 3 T cell receptor beta chains originate from one sample sequenced in a study of T cells in Graves' hyperthyroidism and ophthalmopathy. Amplified TCR beta CDR3 regions came from RNA transcripts. The primer set for the first-round RT-PCR of the TCR CDR3 was HTBI. TCRdb reprocessed the multiplex PCR reads with MiXCR, giving one entry per CDR3 protein. The table has more than 300,000 distinct CDR3 sequences, 11% to 15% seen once. The material sequenced was blood. The source of these receptors is a woman in her 30s with Graves' hyperthyroidism.

This clonotype was observed a handful of times. The V gene is TRBV25-1, the J gene TRBJ2-5; D call uncertain. CDR1 is MGHDK, CDR2 SYGVNS, per germline. This CDR3 contains 12 residues. Trimming pared 1 base from V and 5 bases from J, leaving 5 bases between. The CDR3 sequence is CASSELVETQYF. The DNA of the CDR3 is TGTGCCAGCAGTGAATTGGTGGAGACCCAGTACTTC.

This clonotype was detected ten times or more. This chain connects TRBV28 to TRBJ2-1; D unclear. V was clipped by 6 bases and J by 5 bases, with 23 bases between them. This CDR3 region has 17 residues. Looked up from germline, CDR1 is MDHEN and CDR2 is SYDVKM. CDR3 protein: CASSLDLRRWIHNEQFF. The CDR3 nucleotides are TGTGCCAGCAGCCTCGACCTGCGTCGGTGGATCCACAATGAGCAGTTCTTC.

As regards this clonotype: A single base separates this from a much larger clone, so it may be a read error. Here the CDR3 reads CASSLGGQTRYF. Here the CDR3 DNA reads TGCGCCAGCAGCTTAGGTGGGCAGACCCGGTACTTC. The chain is built from TRBV10-2 and TRBJ2-5; no definite D call. Germline loops: CDR1 WSHSY, CDR2 SAAADI. This CDR3 has 12 amino acids.